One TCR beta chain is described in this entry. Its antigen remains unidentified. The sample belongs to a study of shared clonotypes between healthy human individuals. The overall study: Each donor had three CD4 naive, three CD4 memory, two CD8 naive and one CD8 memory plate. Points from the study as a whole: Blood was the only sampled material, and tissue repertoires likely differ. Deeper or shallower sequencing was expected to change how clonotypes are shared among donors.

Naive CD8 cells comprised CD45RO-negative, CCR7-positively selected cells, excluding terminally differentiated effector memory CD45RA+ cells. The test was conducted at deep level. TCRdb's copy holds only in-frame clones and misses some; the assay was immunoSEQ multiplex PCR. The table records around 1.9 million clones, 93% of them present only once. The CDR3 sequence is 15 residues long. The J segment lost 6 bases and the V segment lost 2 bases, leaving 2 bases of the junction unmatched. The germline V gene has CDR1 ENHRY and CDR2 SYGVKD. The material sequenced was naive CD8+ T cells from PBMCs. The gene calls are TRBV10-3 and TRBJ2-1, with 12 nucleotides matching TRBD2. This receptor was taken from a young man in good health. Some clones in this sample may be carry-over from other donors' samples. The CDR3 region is CAISELAGGPNEQFF. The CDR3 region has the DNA TGTGCCATCAGTGAGCTAGCGGGGGGGCCCAATGAGCAGTTCTTC.